This T cell receptor (beta chain) was profiled in a study of CD8+ T cells in alopecia areata (dated by TCRdb to the late 2010s). Study-wide context: Treated patients were enrolled in an open-label pilot trial of oral tofacitinib at 5 to 10 mg twice daily for moderate-to-severe alopecia areata. Patients stayed on tofacitinib for 6 to 18 months and then had 6 months of follow-up off drug so that delayed response and recurrence could be assessed. In both human patients and the C3H/HeJ mouse model, the study applied high-throughput TCRbeta sequencing to look at T cell clonal expansion in alopecia areata. In humans, TCRbeta sequencing was performed on scalp tissue and on sorted CD4+ and CD8+ peripheral blood T cells from healthy controls and from patients with patchy or totalis/universalis alopecia areata. Patients on tofacitinib were biopsied at baseline and after 4 and 24 weeks of treatment, and several of the patients also had a later scalp biopsy. Scalp clonality was compared across normal scalp (n=4), patchy alopecia areata scalp (n=8), and alopecia totalis/universalis scalp (n=8). RNA was extracted with the PAXgene miRNA kit for fixed scalp, the miRNeasy kit for PBMCs, and the RNeasy kit for mouse skin. immunoSEQ multiplex PCR using 35 Vbeta forward primers and 13 Jbeta reverse primers was used to amplify TCRbeta CDR3 regions. The paper's findings and limits, for the study overall: Shared TCR sequences between patients were less evident than in mice, which may be partly attributable to HLA diversity in the patient population. Unlike mouse skin, where gammadelta T cells dominate, normal human skin contains resident alphabeta T cells that get sequenced too, which complicates analysis of the scalp TCR repertoire. Lesional scalp, especially in alopecia totalis/universalis, showed higher clonality and more expanded CD8+ clones than normal scalp, suggesting antigenic drive.

The sample's time point label, in plain terms: baseline before oral tofacitinib. Peripheral blood and lesional scalp punch biopsies were obtained from patients with alopecia areata. PBMCs were isolated by density centrifugation and stained for CD3, CD4 and CD8, and CD4+ and CD8+ T cells were sorted on a FACSAria. Many counts were recorded for this clone. The specificity of this receptor is unknown. No base qualities exist here, and no much larger clone lies one base off it. The protocol used for the library was the immunoSEQ multiplex PCR assay. To provide template for TCR sequencing, every sample had RNA extracted and reverse transcribed into cDNA. SuperScript III was used for first-strand cDNA synthesis, primed with a 2:1 mix of oligo-dT and random hexamers. A synthetic immune receptor repertoire was used to assess amplification bias, and residual bias was removed computationally. The authors processed their data as follows. Raw reads were preprocessed to remove errors, and CDR3 was defined according to IMGT conventions as the region from the conserved cysteine to phenylalanine. Clonality was computed as 1 minus the Shannon entropy, with the entropy normalized by log2 of the number of productive unique TCRs. CD4 or CD8 identity of scalp clones was inferred by cross-referencing scalp TCRbeta sequences with sorted blood CD4 and CD8 repertoires. This is the immuneACCESS table as TCRdb keeps it, with only in-frame sequences that have V and J called. A part of the clones is gone; compared with another copy, unresolved V genes explain less than half, and the rest is unexplained. That table supplies the V and J calls and clone size; D and trimming were determined from the DNA. The sample records 70,000 or so clones, about three fifths of which are singletons. Of the sample, under 20% is held by the ten largest clones.

The junction carries 9 bases between V and J, which are trimmed by 5 bases and 0 bases respectively. The CDR3 spans 14 residues, from the cysteine through the phenylalanine. The sequence is cut down to CDR3 DNA, 42 bases in frame from base 1. Sequences MDHEN (CDR1) and SYDVKM (CDR2) are obtained from the germline V gene. The chain uses TRBV28 and TRBJ2-3, with the D gene uncertain. The sequencing here drew on CD8+ T cells sorted from blood, taken at week 0. The clonotype was recovered from a human donor with alopecia areata. CDR3 sequence: CASSPGSSTDTQYF. The base sequence is TGTGCCAGCAGTCCCGGGTCTAGCACAGATACGCAGTATTTT.